This is a list of T cell receptor beta chains from one sample in a study of blood T cell repertoires in COVID-19. Clones were sequenced by immunoSEQ multiplex PCR, and TCRdb holds only the in-frame ones, with some missing. The table has about 200,000 clones, around four fifths seen once. Sequenced input: peripheral blood. The source of these receptors is a woman aged 45 to 65 with acute or convalescent COVID-19. CDR3s include the opening cysteine and the closing phenylalanine or tryptophan. A D gene is named only where the DNA matches it firmly. Part of the rows lack a size; the others show once, few, many or a class for expanded clones.

>NA|NA|TRBJ1-1|TRBV29-1
CSVLQGPKTEAFF
TGCAGCGTATTACAGGGACCCAAGACTGAAGCTTTCTTT
>NA|TRBD1|TRBJ1-2|TRBV19
CASSFGTGEYGYTF
TGTGCCAGTAGTTTTGGGACAGGAGAGTATGGCTACACCTTC
>NA|TRBD1|TRBJ2-2|TRBV25-1
CASSPDRGSSGELFF
TGTGCCAGCAGTCCGGACAGGGGGAGTTCGGGGGAGCTGTTTTTT
>NA|NA|TRBJ2-7|TRBV11-1
CASSLADWNSYEQYF
TGTGCCAGCAGCTTAGCGGACTGGAACTCCTACGAGCAGTACTTC
>NA|TRBD1|TRBJ2-2|TRBV18
CASPDRAGTGELFF
TGTGCCAGCCCCGACAGGGCGGGCACCGGGGAGCTGTTTTTT
>NA|NA|TRBJ2-3|TRBV7-3
CASSGGRGTDTQYF
TGTGCCAGCAGCGGTGGGCGGGGCACAGATACGCAGTATTTT
>few|NA|TRBJ1-1|TRBV7-9
CASSQIDQGEYTEAFF
TGTGCCAGCAGCCAAATAGACCAGGGTGAGTACACTGAAGCTTTCTTT
>NA|TRBD2|TRBJ2-1|TRBV5-6
CASSATSGRAYEQFF
TGTGCCAGCAGCGCCACTAGCGGGAGGGCCTATGAGCAGTTCTTC
>NA|NA|TRBJ1-5|TRBV19
CASSRGGNQPQHF
TGTGCCAGTAGCAGGGGAGGCAATCAGCCCCAGCATTTT
>NA|TRBD1|TRBJ1-5|TRBV7-8
CASSLLSLRTGDNQPQHF
TGTGCCAGCAGCTTACTTAGTCTTAGGACAGGGGATAATCAGCCCCAGCATTTT
>NA|NA|TRBJ1-6|TRBV6-5
CASAPQGQYSPLHF
TGTGCCAGCGCTCCTCAGGGGCAGTACTCACCCCTCCACTTT
>NA|TRBD2|TRBJ2-1|TRBV30
CAWSVRGTSGMLYNEQFF
TGTGCCTGGAGTGTACGAGGGACTAGCGGGATGCTTTACAATGAGCAGTTCTTC
>NA|TRBD2|TRBJ2-2|TRBV5-4
CASSLPGGLTGELFF
TGTGCCAGCAGCTTGCCGGGAGGTTTGACCGGGGAGCTGTTTTTT
>NA|TRBD1|TRBJ2-2|TRBV5-1
CASTGTGIGTGELFF
TGCGCCAGCACTGGGACAGGAATTGGGACCGGGGAGCTGTTTTTT
>NA|TRBD1|TRBJ1-1|TRBV28
CASSLLTGGAGLNTEAFF
TGTGCCAGCAGTCTACTCACAGGGGGCGCCGGTCTGAACACTGAAGCTTTCTTT
>NA|NA|TRBJ2-2|TRBV7-6
CASSLLLANTGELFF
TGTGCCAGCAGCTTATTGCTAGCGAACACCGGGGAGCTGTTTTTT
>NA|NA|TRBJ1-3|TRBV28
CASSLTGSGNTIYF
TGTGCCAGCAGTCTTACAGGGTCTGGAAACACCATATATTTT
>NA|TRBD2|TRBJ2-2|TRBV7-3
CASSNSHSGRYTGELFF
TGTGCCAGCAGCAACTCCCACAGCGGGAGGTACACCGGGGAGCTGTTTTTT
>once|TRBD2|TRBJ2-7|TRBV29-1
CSAGTSYEQYF
TGCAGCGCCGGGACTAGCTACGAGCAGTACTTC
>NA|TRBD2|TRBJ2-3|TRBV10-3
CAIGAGGGTDTQYF
TGTGCCATCGGTGCGGGGGGGGGCACAGATACGCAGTATTTT
>NA|NA|TRBJ1-1|TRBV5-1
CASSLEGDRYTEAFF
TGCGCCAGCAGCTTGGAGGGTGACAGGTACACTGAAGCTTTCTTT
>NA|NA|TRBJ1-1|TRBV6-1
CASSEGASNTEAFF
TGTGCCAGCAGTGAAGGGGCCTCAAACACTGAAGCTTTCTTT
>once|TRBD1|TRBJ2-7|TRBV7-9
CASSSRTGSTYEQYF
TGTGCCAGCAGCTCCAGGACAGGATCCACCTACGAGCAGTACTTC
>NA|NA|TRBJ1-2|TRBV6-2/TRBV6-3
CASSKTANYGYTF
TGTGCCAGCAGCAAGACAGCTAACTATGGCTACACCTTC
>NA|TRBD2|TRBJ2-1|TRBV28
CASSPLGGFGDEQFF
TGTGCCAGCAGTCCCCTCGGGGGGTTTGGGGATGAGCAGTTCTTC
>NA|NA|TRBJ2-1|TRBV14
CASSQAGRGNEQFF
TGTGCCAGCAGCCAAGCCGGGAGAGGCAATGAGCAGTTCTTC
>once|TRBD2|TRBJ2-1|TRBV9
CASSPRLASDEQFF
TGTGCCAGCAGCCCCAGACTAGCATCTGATGAGCAGTTCTTC
>NA|NA|TRBJ1-5|TRBV6-1
CASSDRQNNQPQHF
TGTGCCAGCAGTGATAGACAGAACAATCAGCCCCAGCATTTT
>NA|NA|TRBJ2-1|TRBV6-5
CASLGAISNEQFF
TGTGCCAGCTTAGGGGCCATAAGCAATGAGCAGTTCTTC
>once|TRBD1|TRBJ2-2|TRBV7-9
CASSLYPGQYTGELFF
TGTGCCAGCAGCTTGTACCCGGGACAGTACACCGGGGAGCTGTTTTTT
>NA|TRBD2|TRBJ2-1|TRBV3-1/TRBV3-2
CASSQASLRTSGHNEQFF
TGTGCCAGCAGCCAAGCATCCCTTCGGACTAGCGGTCACAATGAGCAGTTCTTC
>NA|TRBD1|TRBJ1-2|TRBV29-1
CSADQGGNYGYTF
TGCAGCGCCGATCAGGGGGGAAACTATGGCTACACCTTC
>NA|TRBD1|TRBJ1-3|TRBV28
CASSVWTGSSGNTIYF
TGTGCCAGCAGTGTTTGGACAGGGAGCTCTGGAAACACCATATATTTT
>NA|TRBD2|TRBJ2-1|TRBV29-1
CSVVPGLAGAGEQFF
TGCAGCGTTGTCCCCGGACTAGCGGGAGCGGGTGAGCAGTTCTTC
>NA|NA|TRBJ2-3|TRBV11-2
CASSLDPGADTQYF
TGTGCCAGCAGCTTAGATCCGGGGGCAGATACGCAGTATTTT
>NA|NA|TRBJ2-3|TRBV24-1
CATSDAQGDTQYF
TGTGCCACCAGTGACGCACAGGGAGATACGCAGTATTTT
>NA|TRBD2|TRBJ2-3|TRBV5-1
CASTPGLATDTQYF
TGCGCCAGCACCCCTGGACTAGCGACAGATACGCAGTATTTT
>NA|NA|TRBJ2-5|TRBV2
CASSSGTQETQYF
TGTGCCAGCAGTTCCGGGACTCAAGAGACCCAGTACTTC
>NA|NA|TRBJ2-3|TRBV6-5
CASSSGDPLLDTQYF
TGTGCCAGCAGTTCGGGGGACCCCTTGTTAGATACGCAGTATTTT
>NA|NA|TRBJ2-3|TRBV18
CASSPLQGPDTQYF
TGTGCCAGCTCACCACTACAGGGCCCAGATACGCAGTATTTT
>NA|TRBD1|TRBJ2-3|TRBV7-2
CASSYKTGGRDTQYF
TGTGCCAGCAGCTACAAGACAGGGGGCAGGGATACGCAGTATTTT
>NA|TRBD2|TRBJ2-3|TRBV15
CATSREGLSTDTQYF
TGTGCCACCAGCAGAGAGGGACTAAGCACAGATACGCAGTATTTT
>NA|NA|TRBJ1-2|TRBV12-3/TRBV12-4
CASSFGEARGYTF
TGTGCCAGCAGTTTCGGGGAGGCGCGGGGCTACACCTTC
>NA|NA|TRBJ1-1|TRBV5-1
CASSSRTANTEAFF
TGCGCCAGCAGCTCACGGACAGCGAACACTGAAGCTTTCTTT
>NA|NA|TRBJ2-2|TRBV5-1
CASSPNNRGGAGELFF
TGCGCCAGCAGCCCGAACAACAGGGGGGGGGCCGGGGAGCTGTTTTTT
>NA|TRBD2|TRBJ2-2|TRBV7-7
CASSLVARRGEAVAGELFF
TGTGCCAGCAGCTTAGTTGCCCGCCGGGGGGAGGCAGTCGCCGGGGAGCTGTTTTTT
>NA|TRBD1|TRBJ2-3|TRBV2
CASRRQGVSTDTQYF
TGTGCCAGCAGGCGACAGGGGGTTAGCACAGATACGCAGTATTTT
>NA|NA|TRBJ1-5|TRBV7-2
CASSLDRGLGNQPQHF
TGTGCCAGCAGCTTAGATCGGGGGTTAGGTAATCAGCCCCAGCATTTT
>NA|TRBD1|TRBJ2-3|TRBV5-5
CASSLDQGAADTQYF
TGTGCCAGCAGCTTGGATCAGGGGGCGGCGGATACGCAGTATTTT
>NA|NA|TRBJ2-5|TRBV7-2
CASASLVQETQYF
TGTGCCAGCGCCAGTCTGGTGCAAGAGACCCAGTACTTC
>once|NA|TRBJ1-5|TRBV6-5
CASSLNTFNQPQHF
TGTGCCAGCAGTCTGAACACCTTCAATCAGCCCCAGCATTTT